This T cell receptor beta chain was observed in a study of T cell responses to AZD1222 COVID-19 vaccine. General observations from the study: Across spike, vaccine-associated CD4 TCRs were found, dominant at 160-218 and 743-854. Increased Spike-specific TCR breadth and depth were observed after two AZD1222 doses. Most donors were white British and more were female, and clonal diversity was possibly underestimated. At baseline, seropositivity was found in only a handful of AZD1222 recipients.

On this clone itself: The target antigen is unknown.

Generated by immunoSEQ multiplex PCR, the TCRdb table keeps only in-frame clones and is missing some. Of 65,000 to 90,000 clones in the sample, about 87% were seen once. This CDR3 region has 12 residues. Trimming took 7 bases from V and 1 from J, leaving 2 bases between them. The germline CDR1 and CDR2 sequences are MNHEY and SMNVEV (reference sequence). The chain is built from TRBV27 and TRBJ2-6; D call uncertain. The sequenced sample was peripheral blood, obtained on day 0 of AZD1222 vaccination. The receptor comes from an adult in good health. The CDR3 loop is CASMSGANVLTF. The CDR3 DNA is TGTGCCAGCATGTCTGGGGCCAACGTCCTGACTTTC.